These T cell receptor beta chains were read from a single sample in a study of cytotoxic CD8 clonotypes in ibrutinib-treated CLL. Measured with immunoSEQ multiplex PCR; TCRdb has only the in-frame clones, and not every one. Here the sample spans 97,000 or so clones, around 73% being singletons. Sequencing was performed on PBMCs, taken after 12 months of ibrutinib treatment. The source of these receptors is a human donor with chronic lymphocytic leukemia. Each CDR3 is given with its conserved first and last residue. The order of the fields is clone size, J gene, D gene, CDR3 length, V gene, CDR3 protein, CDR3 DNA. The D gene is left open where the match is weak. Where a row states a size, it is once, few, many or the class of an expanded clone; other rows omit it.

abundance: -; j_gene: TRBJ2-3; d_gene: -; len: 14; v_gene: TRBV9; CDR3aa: CASSVGGLSDTQYF; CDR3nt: TGTGCCAGCAGCGTAGGGGGGTTGTCAGATACGCAGTATTTT
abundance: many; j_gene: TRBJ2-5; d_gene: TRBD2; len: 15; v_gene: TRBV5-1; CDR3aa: CASSLVGGGRETQYF; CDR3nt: TGCGCCAGCAGCTTGGTCGGGGGGGGCCGTGAGACCCAGTACTTC
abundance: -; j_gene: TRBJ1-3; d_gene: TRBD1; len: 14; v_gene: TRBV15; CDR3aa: CATRTGVGGNTIYF; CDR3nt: TGTGCCACCAGGACAGGGGTCGGTGGAAACACCATATATTTT
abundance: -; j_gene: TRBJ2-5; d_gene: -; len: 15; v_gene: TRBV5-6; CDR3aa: CASSVLTGTQETQYF; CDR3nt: TGTGCCAGCAGCGTTTTAACAGGGACCCAAGAGACCCAGTACTTC
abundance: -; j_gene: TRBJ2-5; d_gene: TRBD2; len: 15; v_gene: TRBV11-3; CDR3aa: CASSSGLAGAETQYF; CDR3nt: TGTGCCAGCAGCTCCGGACTAGCGGGGGCAGAGACCCAGTACTTC
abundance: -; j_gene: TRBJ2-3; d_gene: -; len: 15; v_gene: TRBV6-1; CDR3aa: CASSVHGLSTDTQYF; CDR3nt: TGTGCCAGCAGTGTCCATGGGCTATCGACAGATACGCAGTATTTT
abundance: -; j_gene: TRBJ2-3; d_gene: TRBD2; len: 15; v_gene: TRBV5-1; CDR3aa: CASSWQGTSPDTQYF; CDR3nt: TGCGCCAGCAGCTGGCAGGGGACTAGCCCAGATACGCAGTATTTT
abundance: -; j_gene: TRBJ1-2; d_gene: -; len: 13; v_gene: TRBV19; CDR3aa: CASSFGQTYGYTF; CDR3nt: TGTGCCAGTAGTTTTGGACAGACCTATGGCTACACCTTC
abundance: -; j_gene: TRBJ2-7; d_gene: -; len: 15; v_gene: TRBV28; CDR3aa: CASSPSWRGSYEQYF; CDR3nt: TGTGCCAGCAGCCCTAGCTGGAGGGGCTCCTACGAGCAGTACTTC
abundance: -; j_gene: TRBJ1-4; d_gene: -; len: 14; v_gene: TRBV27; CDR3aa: CASRATVGNEKLFF; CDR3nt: TGTGCCAGCCGCGCGACAGTGGGTAATGAAAAACTGTTTTTT
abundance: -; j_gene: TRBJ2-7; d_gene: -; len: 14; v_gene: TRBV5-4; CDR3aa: CASSPSARGDEQYF; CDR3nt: TGTGCCAGCAGCCCTTCGGCAAGGGGCGACGAGCAGTACTTC
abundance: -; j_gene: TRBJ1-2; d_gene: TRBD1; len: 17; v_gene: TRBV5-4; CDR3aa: CASSTGGSGTGVYGYTF; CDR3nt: TGTGCCAGCAGCACCGGAGGGTCCGGGACAGGGGTCTATGGCTACACCTTC
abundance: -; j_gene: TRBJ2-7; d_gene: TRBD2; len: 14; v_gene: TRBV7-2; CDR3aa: CASRTSGGHYEQYF; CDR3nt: TGTGCCAGCAGAACTAGCGGGGGACACTACGAGCAGTACTTC
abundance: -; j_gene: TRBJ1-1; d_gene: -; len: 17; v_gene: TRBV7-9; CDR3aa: CASSLVPGQNPNTEAFF; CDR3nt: TGTGCCAGCAGCTTAGTCCCCGGACAGAACCCGAACACTGAAGCTTTCTTT
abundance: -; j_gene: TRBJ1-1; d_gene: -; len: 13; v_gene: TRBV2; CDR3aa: CASMAGTNTEAFF; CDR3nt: TGTGCCAGCATGGCAGGGACTAACACTGAAGCTTTCTTT
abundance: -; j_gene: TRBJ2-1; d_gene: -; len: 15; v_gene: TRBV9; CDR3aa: CASSPTDSSYNEQFF; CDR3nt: TGTGCCAGCAGCCCGACAGACAGCTCCTACAATGAGCAGTTCTTC
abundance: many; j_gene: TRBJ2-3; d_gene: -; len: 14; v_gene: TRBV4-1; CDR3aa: CASSLRGLRDTQYF; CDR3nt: TGCGCCAGCAGCCTGAGGGGTTTGAGGGATACGCAGTATTTT
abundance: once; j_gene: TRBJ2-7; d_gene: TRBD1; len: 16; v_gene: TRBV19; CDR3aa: CASSVSGTVRSYEQYF; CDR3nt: TGTGCCAGTAGTGTCTCCGGGACAGTGAGATCCTACGAGCAGTACTTC
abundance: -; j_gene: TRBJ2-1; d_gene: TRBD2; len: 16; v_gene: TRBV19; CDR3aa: CASSIEGRVGYNEQFF; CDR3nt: TGTGCCAGTAGTATTGAAGGGAGGGTCGGTTACAATGAGCAGTTCTTC
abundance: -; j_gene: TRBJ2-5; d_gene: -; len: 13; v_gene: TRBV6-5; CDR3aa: CASSGQLVETQYF; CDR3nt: TGTGCCAGCAGCGGACAGTTGGTAGAGACCCAGTACTTC
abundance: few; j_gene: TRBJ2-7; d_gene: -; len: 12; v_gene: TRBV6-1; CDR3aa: CATQDEQLEQYF; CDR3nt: TGTGCTACGCAAGACGAGCAGCTCGAGCAGTACTTC
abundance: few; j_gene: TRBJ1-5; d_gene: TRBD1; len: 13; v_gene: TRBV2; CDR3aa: CASTGQGNQPQHF; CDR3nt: TGTGCCAGCACCGGACAGGGGAATCAGCCCCAGCATTTT
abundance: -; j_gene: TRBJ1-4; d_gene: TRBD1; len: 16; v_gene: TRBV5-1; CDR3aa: CASSSGTGATNEKLFF; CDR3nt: TGCGCCAGCAGCTCCGGGACAGGGGCAACTAATGAAAAACTGTTTTTT
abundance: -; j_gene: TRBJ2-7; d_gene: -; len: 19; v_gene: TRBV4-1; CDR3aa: CASSQDGRFQGGLRDEQYF; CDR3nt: TGCGCCAGCAGCCAAGACGGACGTTTTCAGGGCGGATTAAGGGACGAGCAGTACTTC
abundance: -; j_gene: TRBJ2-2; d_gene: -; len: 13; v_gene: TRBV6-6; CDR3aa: CASSPNRAGELFF; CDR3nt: TGTGCCAGCAGCCCCAACAGGGCCGGGGAGCTGTTTTTT
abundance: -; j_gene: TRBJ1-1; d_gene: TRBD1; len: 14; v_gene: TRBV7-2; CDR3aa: CASSSDRGNTEAFF; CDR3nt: TGTGCCAGCAGCTCGGACAGGGGGAACACTGAAGCTTTCTTT
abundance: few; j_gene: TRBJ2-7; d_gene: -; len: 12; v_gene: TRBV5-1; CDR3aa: CASSFSGGEQYF; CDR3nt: TGCGCCAGCAGCTTTTCGGGTGGCGAGCAGTACTTC
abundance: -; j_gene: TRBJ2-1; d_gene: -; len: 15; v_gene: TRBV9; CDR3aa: CASSVGRAGYNEQFF; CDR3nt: TGTGCCAGCAGCGTAGGGAGGGCGGGCTACAATGAGCAGTTCTTC
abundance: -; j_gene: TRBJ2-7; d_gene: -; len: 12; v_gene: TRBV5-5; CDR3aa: CASSQGGQEQYF; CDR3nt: TGTGCCAGCAGCCAAGGCGGTCAGGAGCAGTACTTC
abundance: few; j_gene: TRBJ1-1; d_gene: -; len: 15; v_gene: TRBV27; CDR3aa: CASSYSPSGNTEAFF; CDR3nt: TGTGCCAGCAGTTATAGCCCCTCCGGGAACACTGAAGCTTTCTTT
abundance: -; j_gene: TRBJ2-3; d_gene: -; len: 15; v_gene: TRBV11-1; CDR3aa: CASRAELGPTDTQYF; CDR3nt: TGTGCCAGCAGAGCGGAACTAGGGCCCACAGATACGCAGTATTTT
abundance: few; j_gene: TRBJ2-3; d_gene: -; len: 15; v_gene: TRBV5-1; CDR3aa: CASSLEVSRPDTQYF; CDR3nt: TGCGCCAGCAGCTTGGAGGTTAGCCGGCCAGATACGCAGTATTTT
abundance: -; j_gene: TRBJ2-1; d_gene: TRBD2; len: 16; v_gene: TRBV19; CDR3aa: CASSTAGGYSYNEQFF; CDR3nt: TGTGCCAGTTCCACAGCGGGGGGGTACTCCTACAATGAGCAGTTCTTC
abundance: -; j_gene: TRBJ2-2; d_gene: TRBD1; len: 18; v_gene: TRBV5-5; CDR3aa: CASSFGDRISANTGELFF; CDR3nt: TGTGCCAGCAGCTTCGGGGACAGGATTTCAGCGAACACCGGGGAGCTGTTTTTT
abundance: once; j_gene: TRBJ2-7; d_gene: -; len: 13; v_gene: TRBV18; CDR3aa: CASSLSPRYEQYF; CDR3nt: TGTGCCAGCTCACTAAGCCCCCGTTACGAGCAGTACTTC
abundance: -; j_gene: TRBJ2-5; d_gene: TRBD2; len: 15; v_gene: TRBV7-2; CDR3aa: CASSLVASGGETQYF; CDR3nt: TGTGCCAGCAGCTTAGTGGCTAGCGGGGGTGAGACCCAGTACTTC
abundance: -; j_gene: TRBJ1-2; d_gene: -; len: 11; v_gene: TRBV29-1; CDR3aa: CSVHENYGYTF; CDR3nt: TGCAGCGTCCACGAGAATTATGGCTACACCTTC